This paragraph reports one TCR beta chain. This sample was taken from a study of T cells expressing NK-cell markers. TCRdb re-called the 5' RACE reads, yielding one record per CDR3 amino acid sequence without DNA. The sample has under 200,000 distinct CDR3 sequences. Germline assignment: CDR1 SGHTA and CDR2 FQGTGA. The CDR3 consists of 15 residues. The TCR was taken from a woman aged 18 to 69 in good health. This chain links TRBV7-3 with TRBJ2-5. The sequenced sample was blood T cells: a sorted CD56 or NKG2C T cell subset, CD4+ or CD8+ T cells, or bulk PBMC T cells (not recorded which). The CDR3: CASSLTNYRRETQYF.